These 20 T cell receptor beta chains came from one sample sequenced in a study of cytomegalovirus exposure and HLA in healthy donors. Vbeta (60) and Jbeta (13) primers were used in the PCR. This table comes from immunoSEQ multiplex PCR, and its TCRdb copy is limited to in-frame clones, with some not included. The top ten clones hold around 3.3% of a sample with 150,000 to 200,000 clones, over 65% of them seen once. The sequenced sample consisted of PBMCs. All receptors derive from a woman in her 40s in good health and CMV-seronegative.

This chain connects TRBV25-1 to TRBJ1-1, with D tentatively TRBD1 (5 bases). There are 14 residues in the CDR3. The V gene's germline CDR1 is MGHDK and CDR2 SYGVNS. Trimming left V 8 bases short and J 1 base short, with 14 bases between. The CDR3 loop reads CASHDSIPNTEAFF. The CDR3 DNA reads as TGTGCCAGCCATGACAGTATTCCGAACACTGAAGCTTTCTTT.

This chain uses TRBV11-1 with TRBJ2-1, with TRBD1 matching over 9 bases. The CDR3 sequence is 13 residues long. Germline trimming cut 4 bases from V and 9 bases from J; bases unmatched to any gene: 4. CDR1 and CDR2 from the germline V gene are SGHAT and FQDESV (reference sequence). CDR3 sequence reads: CASSYGTGTEQFF. The DNA for the CDR3 is TGTGCCAGCAGCTACGGGACAGGGACTGAGCAGTTCTTC.

The gene calls are TRBV2 and TRBJ2-5, with 12 bases fitting TRBD2. V gave up 8 bases and J gave up 2 bases; unmatched junction bases: 6. CDR1 SNHLY and CDR2 FYNNEI come from the germline V gene. The CDR3 covers 15 residues. The CDR3 spells CASGLAGSNQETQYF. For the CDR3, the DNA is TGTGCCAGCGGACTAGCGGGGAGTAATCAAGAGACCCAGTACTTC.

CDR3 nucleotides: TGTGCCAGCAGTTTCAGTACAGGGTGGGGTGGCTACACCTTC. It translates to CASSFSTGWGGYTF. The chain links TRBV6-1 to TRBJ1-2, with TRBD1 as a possible D gene (6 bases). This CDR3 has 14 residues. Germline V CDR1 and CDR2: MNHNS, SASEGT. Trimming took off 5 bases at V and 7 bases at J, with 17 bases between the two ends.

The chain carries TRBV5-1 and TRBJ2-7; TRBD2 matches at 7 bases. The CDR3 length is 17 residues. Losses at the gene ends were 3 bases for V and 2 bases for J; bases not matched to a gene: 14. CDR1 and CDR2 (germline): SGHRS, YFSETQ. The CDR3 sequence is CASSSKIGWSGTYEQYF. As DNA, the CDR3 is TGCGCCAGCAGCTCAAAGATTGGGTGGAGCGGGACCTACGAGCAGTACTTC.

This clone was counted at least ten times. The rearrangement joins TRBV5-1 to TRBJ2-1; TRBD2 agrees at 12 bases. Germline CDR1 is SGHRS and CDR2 is YFSETQ. The CDR3 runs 16 residues. With 2 bases clipped from V and 13 bases from J, the junction kept 13 bases outside the gene matches. The CDR3: CASSFSVPTSGGLQFF. The DNA for the CDR3 is TGCGCCAGCAGCTTCTCGGTTCCGACTAGCGGGGGCCTCCAGTTCTTC.

The chain employs TRBV5-1 and TRBJ2-4; TRBD1 matches 7 bases. V shed 0 bases and J 1 base; nucleotides not matched to a gene: 1. This CDR3 has 15 residues. CDR1 and CDR2 (germline): SGHRS, YFSETQ. This chain's CDR3 is CASSLVQGAKNIQYF. CDR3 in DNA: TGCGCCAGCAGCTTGGTACAGGGGGCCAAAAACATTCAGTACTTC.

The chain joins TRBV2 to TRBJ1-1; a weak D match, TRBD1 (6 bases). CDR3 length equals 14 residues. Looked up from germline, CDR1 is SNHLY and CDR2 is FYNNEI. Trimming removed 2 bases at V and 1 base at J, with 8 bases between. This CDR3 is CASSEMGQNTEAFF. The DNA of the CDR3 is TGTGCCAGCAGTGAAATGGGACAGAACACTGAAGCTTTCTTT.

The sample holds a few counts of this clone. The chain is built from TRBV4-1 and TRBJ2-7; TRBD1 matches at 8 bases. The V gene's germline CDR1 is MGHRA and CDR2 YSYEKL. This CDR3 region has 15 residues. The trim removed 5 bases at V and 3 bases at J, leaving 9 bases unmatched. The CDR3 bases are TGCGCCAGCAGCTTTGGACAGGGAGAAGGCTACGAGCAGTACTTC. Amino acids: CASSFGQGEGYEQYF.

Details on this clone: Other DNA variants within this sample encode the same CDR3. The chain carries TRBV10-1 and TRBJ2-3, with 14 nucleotides matching TRBD2. The CDR3 length is 15 residues. The junction had 7 bases not matched to a gene; V was cut back by 6 bases and J by 8 bases. Germline V gene data show CDR1 as WNHNN and CDR2 as SYGVQD (reference sequence). CDR3 nucleotides: TGCGCCAGCAGCCCGGGACTAGCGGGGGAGGGTACGCAGTATTTT. It codes for CASSPGLAGEGTQYF.

The gene calls are TRBV18 and TRBJ2-3; D unresolved. V shed 3 bases and J shed 6 bases, with 7 bases lying between them. Germline V gene lookup returns CDR1 KGHSH and CDR2 LQKENI. The CDR3 is made up of 12 amino acids. The CDR3 coding sequence is TGTGCCAGCTCACCGGCTGTTGATACGCAGTATTTT. Translated: CASSPAVDTQYF.

This clone appeared a single time. V and J are TRBV5-4 and TRBJ1-2; D is possibly TRBD1 (5 bases). From germline, CDR1 is SGHNT and CDR2 YYREEE (reference sequence). This CDR3 is 14 amino acids long. Trimming took off 3 bases at V and 5 bases at J, with 14 bases between the two ends. CDR3 loop: CASSSGLPLYGYTF. CDR3 coding DNA: TGTGCCAGCAGCTCAGGGCTGCCCCTGTATGGCTACACCTTC.

The chain links TRBV10-3 to TRBJ2-1; possibly TRBD1 for D (6 bases). The CDR3 is 13 amino acids. Per germline, CDR1 ENHRY and CDR2 SYGVKD. V was clipped by 3 bases and J by 3 bases, with 6 bases between them. CDR3 protein: CAISEGGYNEQFF. The CDR3, as DNA: TGTGCCATCAGTGAAGGGGGCTACAATGAGCAGTTCTTC.

The genes are TRBV7-9 and TRBJ1-1, with D unclear. Deletions cut 7 bases from V and 3 bases from J, with 15 bases between. The CDR3 is 14 amino acids. Germline values: CDR1 SEHNR, CDR2 FQNEAQ (reference sequence). CDR3 nucleotide sequence: TGTGCCAGCACCTTGCGGTCGCGGTACACTGAAGCTTTCTTT. Translating it yields CASTLRSRYTEAFF.

The chain has TRBV5-5 and TRBJ2-5; TRBD2 aligns across 8 bases. The CDR3 has 13 residues. The junction had 4 bases not matched to a gene; V was cut back by 4 bases and J by 5 bases. CDR1 is SGHKS and CDR2 is YYEKEE in the germline V gene (reference sequence). In DNA, the CDR3 is TGTGCCAGCAGCCGCGGGGGGAAGGAGACCCAGTACTTC. Residues: CASSRGGKETQYF. Full variable domain (missing parts from reference TRBV5-5 and TRBJ2-5): DAGVTQSPTHLIKTRGQQVTLRCSPISGHKSVSWYQQVLGQGPQFIFQYYEKEERGRGNFPDRFSARQFPNYSSELNVNALLLGDSALYLCASSRGGKETQYFGPGTRLLVL.

This clone was recorded only once. The gene calls are TRBV7-6 and TRBJ2-2; perhaps TRBD1 as D (6 bases). This CDR3 is built from 16 residues. Per germline, CDR1 SGHVS and CDR2 FNYEAQ. V was cut by 4 bases and J by 2 bases, with 14 bases left in between. CDR3 sequence: CASSSPKGQNTGELFF. Here the CDR3 DNA reads TGTGCCAGCAGCTCACCAAAGGGACAAAACACCGGGGAGCTGTTTTTT.

The CDR3 DNA reads as TGTGCCAGCAGTTTCGACGGTGTTTTGGCGGCTACCAGAGGCTACACCTTC. This gives the protein CASSFDGVLAATRGYTF. V and J are TRBV28 and TRBJ1-2, with D uncertain. Germline CDR1 MDHEN, CDR2 SYDVKM. The CDR3 is made up of 17 amino acids. Deletions cut 3 bases from V and 8 bases from J, with 25 bases between.

V gene TRBV5-1 combines with J gene TRBJ1-1, with 8 bases matching TRBD1. V gave up 4 bases and J gave up 5 bases; unmatched junction bases: 10. From germline, CDR1 is SGHRS and CDR2 YFSETQ. The CDR3 is 15 residues long. CDR3 in amino acids: CASSTSTGAVTEAFF. DNA for the CDR3: TGCGCCAGCAGCACCTCGACAGGGGCGGTGACTGAAGCTTTCTTT.

The chain carries TRBV7-9 and TRBJ1-2; perhaps TRBD1 as D (6 bases). There are 14 residues in the CDR3. Trimming pared 3 bases from V and 0 bases from J, leaving 8 bases between. Germline CDR1 is SEHNR and CDR2 is FQNEAQ (reference sequence). CDR3 region: CASSLDSTNYGYTF. The CDR3 DNA follows: TGTGCCAGCAGCTTGGACAGCACTAACTATGGCTACACCTTC.

The V call is TRBV4-1, the J call TRBJ2-1, with 7 bases aligning to TRBD2. V trimming: 2 bases; J trimming: 3 bases; junction bases outside the gene matches: 7. The CDR3 covers 16 residues. Per germline, CDR1 MGHRA and CDR2 YSYEKL. CDR3 protein: CASSQSSGTNYNEQFF. CDR3 in DNA: TGCGCCAGCAGCCAATCATCCGGGACTAACTACAATGAGCAGTTCTTC.